This T cell receptor beta chain was captured by sequencing in a study of T cells after yellow fever vaccination. Broader study findings: Researchers report a weaker secondary response that nonetheless peaked faster, day 5 versus 15.

This clonotype was found many times. Its target is not known. They built TCR cDNA with 5'RACE template switching, a step that put in a universal primer site and UMIs. TCRdb redid the calling of the 5' RACE reads with MiXCR, one entry per CDR3 protein. Of about 340,000 distinct CDR3 sequences in the sample, almost 4% were seen once. This CDR3 is 12 amino acids long. The germline CDR1 and CDR2 sequences are SGHTA and FQGTGA. With 5 bases removed from V and 0 bases from J, the gap between germline ends came to 3 bases. The TCR was taken from a man between 18 and 29 years old who received the YFV17D yellow fever vaccine. Here the sequenced sample was PBMCs, taken 5 days after the yellow fever booster vaccination. This chain connects TRBV7-3 to TRBJ2-3; D uncertain. CDR3 protein: CASSASTDTQYF. In DNA, the CDR3 is TGTGCCAGCAGCGCTAGCACAGATACGCAGTATTTT.